This T cell receptor (beta chain) originates from a study of cytomegalovirus exposure and HLA in healthy donors. Concerning this clone itself: The antigen remains unidentified.

With 4 bases removed from V and 5 bases from J, the gap between germline ends came to 16 bases. Germline assignment: CDR1 SNHLY and CDR2 FYNNEI. The CDR3 has 15 amino acids. The PCR contained 60 Vbeta and 13 Jbeta primers. Method: immunoSEQ multiplex PCR; TCRdb's copy keeps in-frame clones and lacks some. The sample includes approximately 50,000 clones, around three quarters seen only once; the top ten take around 8%. Overall study findings and caveats: V- and J-gene trimming in TCR beta was tied to a missense DCLRE1C variant by an analysis performed later. In a later analysis, compared with equally common non-associated chains, HLA-associated beta chains were more expanded. The listing of about 150 TCR beta chains classed them as cytomegalovirus-associated.

The sequence derives from a man aged 30 to 39 in good health and CMV-seropositive. The sample taken for sequencing was PBMCs. The V and J genes are TRBV2 and TRBJ2-3; D perhaps matches TRBD2 (5 bases). The CDR3 DNA sequence: TGTGCCAGCAGTGGAGGGTACAAGTGGGGAGATACGCAGTATTTT. Translation gives CASSGGYKWGDTQYF. Full variable domain (rest looked up from reference TRBV2 and TRBJ2-3): EPEVTQTPSHQVTQMGQEVILRCVPISNHLYFYWYRQILGQKVEFLVSFYNNEISEKSEIFDDQFSVERPDGSNFTLKIRSTKLEDSAMYFCASSGGYKWGDTQYFGPGTRLTVL.